Below are 18 T cell receptor beta chains sequenced from a single sample in a study of cytomegalovirus exposure and HLA in healthy donors. Primers included in the PCR were 60 Vbeta and 13 Jbeta primers. Generated by immunoSEQ multiplex PCR, the TCRdb table keeps only in-frame clones and is missing some. The table records some 100,000 clones, roughly 77% of them present only once. The sequenced sample was PBMCs. The receptors stem from a woman aged 50 to 60 in good health and CMV-seropositive.

The rearrangement uses TRBV2 and TRBJ2-2, with 7 bases fitting TRBD1. CDR3 size: 16 residues. Trimming at V came to 5 bases and at J to 2 bases, leaving 8 bases not matched to a gene. CDR1 SNHLY and CDR2 FYNNEI come from the germline V gene. CDR3 nucleotides: TGTGCCAGCAGTCAACAGGGGATGAAAAACACCGGGGAGCTGTTTTTT. Translated: CASSQQGMKNTGELFF.

The chain uses TRBV13 and TRBJ2-7; D possibly corresponds to TRBD1 (6 bases). V was clipped by 0 bases and J by 0 bases, with 15 bases between them. This CDR3 spans 17 amino acids. Germline loops: CDR1 PRHDT, CDR2 FYEKMQ (reference sequence). CDR3 sequence (DNA): TGTGCCAGCAGCTTAGGCGACCCTAGGGGGACCTCCTACGAGCAGTACTTC. It specifies CASSLGDPRGTSYEQYF.

V and J are TRBV2 and TRBJ1-5; D uncertain. V was shortened by 6 bases and J by 1 base, with 7 bases between the two germline ends. Looked up from germline, CDR1 is SNHLY and CDR2 is FYNNEI. The CDR3 totals 13 residues. The CDR3 is CASSARSNQPQHF. The CDR3 nucleotides read TGTGCCAGCAGCGCCAGGAGCAATCAGCCCCAGCATTTT. Full variable domain (rest looked up from reference TRBV2 and TRBJ1-5): EPEVTQTPSHQVTQMGQEVILRCVPISNHLYFYWYRQILGQKVEFLVSFYNNEISEKSEIFDDQFSVERPDGSNFTLKIRSTKLEDSAMYFCASSARSNQPQHFGDGTRLSIL.

This sequence joins TRBV5-1 and TRBJ2-3; 8 bases are shared with TRBD1. Trimming at V came to 4 bases and at J to 10 bases, leaving 14 bases not matched to a gene. The CDR3 has 15 amino acids. The V gene's germline CDR1 is SGHRS and CDR2 YFSETQ. CDR3 bases: TGCGCCAGCAGCCCCGGGACAGGAACTGAACGGGCGCAGTATTTT. Its translation is CASSPGTGTERAQYF.

This clone was counted a single time. The CDR3 nucleotides read TGTGCCAGCAGCCCCGCGGGGGAGCAGTACTTC. It translates to CASSPAGEQYF. This chain connects TRBV7-8 to TRBJ2-7, with a possible D match to TRBD2 (6 bases). Trimming took 5 bases from V and 7 from J, leaving 9 bases between them. The V gene's germline CDR1 is SGHVS and CDR2 FQNEAQ. The CDR3 is 11 amino acids.

V is TRBV9 and J is TRBJ1-1, with TRBD1 matching over 9 bases. V lost 5 bases, J lost 3 bases, and 11 bases stayed unmatched. From germline, CDR1 is SGDLS and CDR2 YYNGEE. The CDR3 is made up of 16 amino acids. This CDR3 is CASRAPQGARDTEAFF. The CDR3 region has the DNA TGTGCCAGCAGAGCCCCACAGGGGGCGCGCGACACTGAAGCTTTCTTT.

This clone has a handful of counts. The J gene is TRBJ1-1, the V gene TRBV6-5; D call uncertain. The V and J ends lost 2 bases and 8 bases respectively, with 18 bases between them. Germline V lookup: CDR1 MNHEY, CDR2 SVGAGI. CDR3 length: 15 amino acids. CDR3 sequence (DNA): TGTGCCAGCAGTTACCACCTGAGCGGGCCTAGGGAAGCTTTCTTT. Residues: CASSYHLSGPREAFF.

J is TRBJ2-7 and V is TRBV10-3, with 8 positions matching TRBD2. CDR3 length: 13 residues. The V segment lost 9 bases and the J segment 2 bases; nucleotides outside the gene matches: 6. Germline V gives CDR1 ENHRY, CDR2 SYGVKD. This CDR3 is CAILAGGTYEQYF. CDR3 nucleotides: TGTGCCATTCTGGCGGGGGGTACCTACGAGCAGTACTTC.

The genes are TRBV9 and TRBJ1-1; no clear D gene. Per the germline V gene, CDR1 is SGDLS and CDR2 is YYNGEE. V was clipped by 4 bases and J by 0 bases, with 13 bases between them. The CDR3 consists of 15 residues. The CDR3: CASSPSGEMNTEAFF. The CDR3 region has the DNA TGTGCCAGCAGCCCCAGTGGGGAGATGAACACTGAAGCTTTCTTT.

This clone has a handful of counts. The gene calls are TRBV4-1 and TRBJ1-2; TRBD1 is a possible D gene (5 bases). The germline gives CDR1 MGHRA, CDR2 YSYEKL. The CDR3 contains 14 residues. The germline V and J ends were trimmed by 1 base and 4 bases, with 10 bases remaining between them. CDR3 sequence reads: CASSQAMGGYGYTF. CDR3 sequence (DNA): TGCGCCAGCAGCCAAGCTATGGGGGGCTATGGCTACACCTTC.

The V gene is TRBV7-9, the J gene TRBJ2-5, with 8 bases identical to TRBD1. Per the germline V gene, CDR1 is SEHNR and CDR2 is FQNEAQ (reference sequence). V dropped 2 bases and J dropped 4; count of bases not matched to a gene: 6. The CDR3 is made up of 15 amino acids. The CDR3 DNA reads TGTGCCAGCAGCTTATCAGGGGGCGCGGGAGAGACCCAGTACTTC. Translation gives CASSLSGGAGETQYF.

The V and J genes are TRBV10-1 and TRBJ1-1; maybe TRBD1 (6 bases). Germline V gene sequence: CDR1 WNHNN, CDR2 SYGVQD (reference sequence). Trimming pared 7 bases from V and 4 bases from J, leaving 13 bases between. This CDR3 is built from 13 residues. CDR3 nucleotide sequence: TGCGCCAGCACCCGAGGGGGGGGCACTGAAGCTTTCTTT. This codes for CASTRGGGTEAFF.

This sequence joins TRBV5-6 and TRBJ1-3; 9 bases line up with TRBD1. In germline, CDR1 is SGHDT, CDR2 YYEEEE. The CDR3 is 15 residues long. V trimming: 4 bases; J trimming: 8 bases; junction bases outside the gene matches: 10. The CDR3 protein is CASSRGTGFLDTIYF. CDR3 DNA sequence: TGTGCCAGCAGCCGGGGGACAGGGTTTTTAGACACCATATATTTT. Full variable domain (remainder filled in from reference TRBV5-6 and TRBJ1-3): DAGVTQSPTHLIKTRGQQVTLRCSPKSGHDTVSWYQQALGQGPQFIFQYYEEEERQRGNFPDRFSGHQFPNYSSELNVNALLLGDSALYLCASSRGTGFLDTIYFGEGSWLTVV.

V gene TRBV6-1 combines with J gene TRBJ1-1; the D gene is possibly TRBD1 (6 bases). This CDR3 spans 15 amino acids. V was trimmed by 2 bases and J by 6 bases, leaving 16 bases between them. Germline-derived CDR1 and CDR2 are MNHNS and SASEGT. The DNA for the CDR3 is TGTGCCAGCAGTGAATCGGTGGGGGCGTTGGCTGAAGCTTTCTTT. Translated: CASSESVGALAEAFF.

The V call is TRBV27, the J call TRBJ2-1; 8 bases line up with TRBD2. The CDR3 sequence is 14 residues long. The V gene end was trimmed by 10 bases and the J gene end by 4 bases; junction bases not matched to a gene: 9. Germline CDR1 MNHEY, CDR2 SMNVEV (reference sequence). The CDR3 region has the DNA TGTGCCACCGCATCTAGCGGGCTTTACAATGAGCAGTTCTTC. Amino acids: CATASSGLYNEQFF.

Here the CDR3 DNA reads TGCAGCGTTGAAAGGACAAGTGGGAATGAGCAGTTCTTC. Amino acids: CSVERTSGNEQFF. V and J are TRBV29-1 and TRBJ2-1, with D perhaps matching TRBD1 (5 bases). V was shortened by 2 bases and J by 7 bases, with 12 bases between the two germline ends. Germline CDR1 SQVTM, CDR2 ANQGSEA. CDR3 length: 13 amino acids.

The rearrangement joins TRBV5-6 to TRBJ2-5; a possible D gene is TRBD1 (6 bases). The V gene lost 2 bases and the J gene lost 2 bases, with 7 bases spanning the gap. CDR1 and CDR2 (germline): SGHDT, YYEEEE. The CDR3 runs 13 residues. The CDR3 sequence: CASSLQGQETQYF. The CDR3, as DNA: TGTGCCAGCAGCTTACAGGGTCAAGAGACCCAGTACTTC.

This CDR3 is CAIWGGTGYEQYF. Here the CDR3 DNA reads TGTGCCATCTGGGGGGGGACGGGGTACGAGCAGTACTTC. This rearrangement joins TRBV2 to TRBJ2-7; 7 nucleotides line up with TRBD2. CDR3 size: 13 residues. The V gene end was trimmed by 10 bases and the J gene end by 4 bases; junction bases not matched to a gene: 10. Germline CDR1 is SNHLY and CDR2 is FYNNEI.